The 17 T cell receptor beta chains below come from one sample, sequenced in a study of read filtering for tumor transcriptome and immune sequencing. This library used approximately 390 ng RNA and molecular barcoded adaptors spanning alpha/delta and beta/gamma chains. TCRdb processed the reads anew with MiXCR; each CDR3 protein has one entry. Of 100,000 to 150,000 distinct CDR3 sequences listed, around 13% were seen once; the top ten hold about 8.6%. The specimen was a population of CD138-negative cells sorted from bone marrow. The receptors here all came from a donor over 35 with multiple myeloma.

This clonotype was picked up a small number of times. With a much larger clone just one base away, this may be a read error. The chain employs TRBV30 and TRBJ2-7; TRBD2 matches at 8 bases. This CDR3 region has 16 residues. The V gene's germline CDR1 is GTSNPN and CDR2 SVGIG (reference sequence). In DNA form, the CDR3 reads TGTGCCTGGAGTCTTCTTGCGCTAGCGGGTACCTACGAGCAGAACTTC. This translates into CAWSLLALAGTYEQNF.

This clonotype came up many times. V gene TRBV3-1 combines with J gene TRBJ2-1; D is uncertain. V shed 0 bases and J shed 8 bases, with 17 bases lying between them. Germline V gives CDR1 LGHDT, CDR2 YNNKEL (reference sequence). CDR3 length equals 16 residues. CDR3 loop: CASSQEGSGSMDEQFF. In DNA form, the CDR3 reads TGTGCCAGCAGCCAAGAAGGTAGTGGGTCGATGGATGAGCAGTTCTTC.

There are many counts of this clonotype. V is TRBV20-1 and J is TRBJ1-5, with D perhaps matching TRBD1 (5 bases). Germline CDR1 and CDR2: DFQATT and SNEGSKA (reference sequence). This CDR3 spans 12 amino acids. Trimming stripped 7 bases from V and 2 bases from J, with 9 bases between. The CDR3 loop reads CSVTGGNQPQHF. CDR3 bases: TGCAGTGTGACGGGGGGCAATCAGCCCCAGCATTTT.

This clonotype was counted between two and nine times. This sequence joins TRBV19 and TRBJ2-3; TRBD2 is a possible D gene (5 bases). Trimming pared 7 bases from V and 4 bases from J, leaving 12 bases between. The CDR3 covers 13 residues. Germline CDR1 and CDR2: LNHDA and SQIVND (reference sequence). CDR3 region: CASKRGRADTQYF. CDR3 coding DNA: TGTGCCAGTAAACGGGGAAGAGCAGATACGCAGTATTTT.

As regards this clonotype: Without the conserved terminal phenylalanine or tryptophan, this CDR3 likely stems from a read error. This chain joins TRBV7-6 and TRBJ1-1, with D uncertain. Germline V lookup: CDR1 SGHVS, CDR2 FNYEAQ. V lost 3 bases, J lost 1 base, and 15 bases lay in between. CDR3 length equals 16 residues. The CDR3 sequence: CASSLTPAQRNTEAFL. The CDR3 coding sequence is TGTGCCAGCAGCTTGACCCCGGCTCAACGGAACACTGAAGCTTTCCTT.

This clonotype showed up many times. The chain links TRBV29-1 to TRBJ2-7, with no clear D. The V and J ends lost 2 bases and 0 bases respectively, with 5 bases between them. The CDR3 contains 12 residues. The V gene's germline CDR1 is SQVTM and CDR2 ANQGSEA. CDR3 protein: CSVEQDSYEQYF. CDR3 sequence (DNA): TGCAGCGTTGAACAGGACTCCTACGAGCAGTACTTC.

This clonotype showed up just a few times. The chain links TRBV5-6 to TRBJ1-2, with 8 bases fitting TRBD1. Unmatched junction bases numbered 13, after V lost 4 bases and J lost 8 bases. The CDR3 sequence is 15 residues long. CDR1 and CDR2 (germline): SGHDT, YYEEEE. CDR3 in DNA: TGTGCCAGCAGCCCGACGATGACAGGGGCAGGAGGCTACACCTTC. As protein: CASSPTMTGAGGYTF.

This clonotype was seen many times. V and J are TRBV27 and TRBJ1-5; 8 bases match TRBD1. CDR3 length: 15 amino acids. With V trimmed by 5 bases and J by 5 bases, 8 bases remained unmatched. Germline values: CDR1 MNHEY, CDR2 SMNVEV (reference sequence). The CDR3, as DNA: TGTGCCAGCAGTCCTAGGGACAGGAGATATCAGCCCCAGCATTTT. Translated: CASSPRDRRYQPQHF.

In this sample, this clonotype turned up a few times. A much more abundant neighbour one base away suggests this may be a read error. The chain uses TRBV7-9 and TRBJ2-1, with D possibly being TRBD2 (5 bases). CDR1 is SEHNR and CDR2 is FQNEAQ in the germline V gene (reference sequence). This CDR3 contains 14 residues. This chain's CDR3 is CASSGSSSYNGQFF. CDR3 DNA: TGTGCCAGCAGCGGGAGCAGCTCCTACAATGGGCAGTTCTTC.

V is TRBV5-1 and J is TRBJ1-4; D is undetermined. This CDR3 is 11 amino acids long. V was cut by 5 bases and J by 4 bases, with 3 bases left in between. Germline CDR1 and CDR2: SGHRS and YFSETQ. Here the CDR3 reads CASRLNEKLFF. DNA for the CDR3: TGCGCCAGCAGGCTTAATGAAAAACTGTTTTTT.

In this sample, this clonotype turned up many times. CDR3 sequence: CASSRSGQKGEQYF. Here the CDR3 DNA reads TGTGCCAGCAGCCGGTCGGGGCAGAAGGGAGAGCAGTACTTC. This chain connects TRBV3-1 to TRBJ2-7; D might be TRBD1 or TRBD2, each matching 5 bases. The CDR3 contains 14 residues. Trimming took 4 bases from V and 7 from J, leaving 17 bases between them. Germline loops: CDR1 LGHDT, CDR2 YNNKEL (reference sequence).

This clonotype has at least ten counts. This sequence joins TRBV15 and TRBJ2-1; 8 bases are shared with TRBD1. The CDR3 has 14 amino acids. V gave up 2 bases and J gave up 9 bases; unmatched junction bases: 6. Germline assignment: CDR1 LNHNV and CDR2 YYDKDF (reference sequence). Here the CDR3 DNA reads TGTGCCACCAGCAGACGGACAGGGTTCGGTGAGCAGTTCTTC. This codes for CATSRRTGFGEQFF.

This clonotype was observed a handful of times. This may stem from a read error, because a much larger clone lies one nucleotide away. Without the conserved terminal phenylalanine or tryptophan, this CDR3 likely stems from a read error. The rearrangement joins TRBV18 to TRBJ1-1; TRBD1 aligns across 9 bases. The trim removed 2 bases at V and 5 bases at J, leaving 3 bases unmatched. The germline V gene encodes CDR1 KGHSH and CDR2 LQKENI. The CDR3 covers 14 residues. The CDR3 DNA follows: TGTGCCAGCTCACCAGGGGACAGGGTGACTGAAGCTTTCCTT. It is translated as CASSPGDRVTEAFL.

This clonotype occurred many times. The chain carries TRBV29-1 and TRBJ2-1; D remains ambiguous. Per germline, CDR1 SQVTM and CDR2 ANQGSEA. This CDR3 region has 14 residues. Trimming left V 4 bases short and J 0 bases short, with 10 bases between. This CDR3 is CSVAAWSSYNEQFF. The CDR3 DNA follows: TGCAGCGTTGCTGCATGGAGCTCCTACAATGAGCAGTTCTTC.

A word on this clonotype: One base away lies a much larger clone, so this may be a sequencing read error. Since no conserved phenylalanine or tryptophan closes the CDR3, a read error is the likely cause. The chain employs TRBV6-2 or TRBV6-3 and TRBJ2-7; TRBD1 agrees at 10 bases. The CDR3 spans 13 residues. The trim removed 8 bases at V and 5 bases at J, leaving 6 bases unmatched. From germline, CDR1 is MNHEY and CDR2 SVGEGT. Written as DNA, the CDR3 is TGTGCCAGCGGCCCCGGGACAGGGGACGAGCAGTACCTC. This gives the protein CASGPGTGDEQYL.

The V gene is TRBV29-1, the J gene TRBJ2-1; 7 nucleotides agree with TRBD1. CDR3 length: 12 amino acids. CDR1 is SQVTM, CDR2 ANQGSEA, per germline. The V and J ends lost 3 bases and 9 bases, in that order; junction bases with no gene match: 5. The CDR3 nucleotides read TGCAGCGTTGATCGACGGACAGGTGAGCAGTTCTTC. As protein: CSVDRRTGEQFF.

This clonotype has a count of ten or more. The chain combines TRBV4-1 with TRBJ2-7; D gene uncertain. CDR3 length: 14 amino acids. V was trimmed by 4 bases and J by 3 bases, leaving 13 bases between them. Germline V gene lookup returns CDR1 MGHRA and CDR2 YSYEKL. DNA of the CDR3: TGCGCCAGCAGCCCTAGACTCACCGGCTACGAGCAGTACTTC. This sequence encodes CASSPRLTGYEQYF.